Below are 24 T cell receptor beta chains sequenced from a single sample in a study of shared clonotypes between healthy human individuals. TCRdb keeps only in-frame clones here, not all; method: immunoSEQ multiplex PCR. This table holds 2 million to 3 million clones, under 95% found once. Sequencing input: naive CD4+ T cells from PBMCs. As for subset: CD45RA+ positively selected. These receptors were taken from a man between 18 and 29 years old in good health. Some clones in this sample may be carry-over from other donors' samples.

The genes are TRBV18 and TRBJ2-3, with a tentative D call TRBD1 (5 bases). CDR3 size: 16 residues. V was cut by 2 bases and J by 4 bases, with 16 bases left in between. Looked up from germline, CDR1 is KGHSH and CDR2 is LQKENI. CDR3 region: CASSPGANWMADTQYF. CDR3 nucleotide sequence: TGTGCCAGCTCACCAGGGGCAAACTGGATGGCAGATACGCAGTATTTT.

The CDR3 DNA is TGCGCCAGCAGCCAAGAGTTGGGTGCGTTAAACACTGAAGCTTTCTTT. Translating gives CASSQELGALNTEAFF. This rearrangement joins TRBV4-3 to TRBJ1-1, with unresolved D. CDR1 and CDR2 (germline): LGHNA, YSLEER. This CDR3 has 16 residues. V was trimmed by 0 bases and J by 2 bases, leaving 13 bases between them.

This rearrangement joins TRBV28 to TRBJ2-7, with 7 bases identical to TRBD1. The CDR3 length is 15 residues. Germline lookup yields CDR1 MDHEN and CDR2 SYDVKM. V was pared by 3 bases and J by 3 bases, with 8 bases of the junction left unmatched. CDR3 residues: CASSFEGDRFYEQYF. As DNA, the CDR3 is TGTGCCAGCAGTTTTGAAGGGGACAGATTCTACGAGCAGTACTTC.

J is TRBJ2-3 and V is TRBV7-9, with 11 bases fitting TRBD2. Unmatched junction bases numbered 8, after V lost 5 bases and J lost 4 bases. Per the germline V gene, CDR1 is SEHNR and CDR2 is FQNEAQ (reference sequence). This CDR3 has 16 amino acids. The CDR3 reads CASSLGTSGASDTQYF. CDR3 DNA sequence: TGTGCCAGCAGCCTCGGGACTAGCGGTGCGTCAGATACGCAGTATTTT.

This sequence joins TRBV6-5 and TRBJ2-7, with a tentative D call TRBD1 (5 bases). CDR1 and CDR2 (germline): MNHEY, SVGAGI. V was cut by 6 bases and J by 9 bases, with 21 bases left in between. The CDR3 loop spans 14 amino acids. CDR3 residues: CASSPDSGITVQYF. The CDR3 bases are TGTGCCAGCAGCCCAGACAGTGGAATCACGGTGCAGTACTTC.

This clone has a handful of counts. The V call is TRBV2, the J call TRBJ1-1; D ambiguous. Trimming took 10 bases from V and 3 from J, leaving 9 bases between them. The CDR3 is made up of 11 amino acids. Looked up from germline, CDR1 is SNHLY and CDR2 is FYNNEI. CDR3 bases: TGTGCCACCCGCCGGGACACTGAAGCTTTCTTT. It yields the protein CATRRDTEAFF.

The chain employs TRBV6-6 and TRBJ2-3; D is ambiguous. Trimming took off 6 bases at V and 0 bases at J, with 13 bases between the two ends. The CDR3 is made up of 15 amino acids. Germline V gene lookup returns CDR1 MNHNY and CDR2 SVGAGI (reference sequence). The CDR3 here is CASRPPITSTDTQYF. The CDR3 coding sequence is TGTGCCAGCAGGCCGCCGATAACTAGCACAGATACGCAGTATTTT.

The chain couples TRBV7-9 to TRBJ2-3, with TRBD2 matching over 10 bases. There are 17 residues in the CDR3. The trim removed 4 bases at V and 1 base at J, leaving 8 bases unmatched. CDR1 SEHNR and CDR2 FQNEAQ come from the germline V gene (reference sequence). The CDR3 sequence: CASSSGVGTSGTDTQYF. CDR3 bases: TGTGCCAGCAGCTCGGGAGTCGGGACTAGCGGCACAGATACGCAGTATTTT.

J is TRBJ1-5 and V is TRBV4-1; D is possibly TRBD1 (5 bases). Germline loops: CDR1 MGHRA, CDR2 YSYEKL. Trimming cost V 4 bases and J 0 bases, with 19 bases left between them. CDR3 size: 18 residues. CDR3 loop: CASSPPEAGPYSNQPQHF. The CDR3 DNA sequence: TGCGCCAGCAGCCCCCCTGAGGCGGGACCTTATAGCAATCAGCCCCAGCATTTT.

This clone has just one count. The rearrangement joins TRBV12-5 to TRBJ2-2; D perhaps matches TRBD1 (6 bases). The CDR3 has 16 amino acids. The germline V gene encodes CDR1 LGHNT and CDR2 FRNRAP. Trimming shortened V by 7 bases and J by 1 base, and 16 bases separated the two germline ends. The CDR3 spells CASARTFRGNTGELFF. In nucleotides, the CDR3 is TGTGCTAGTGCCAGAACATTCAGGGGGAACACCGGGGAGCTGTTTTTT.

The rearrangement joins TRBV6-5 to TRBJ2-7; the D gene could be TRBD1 or TRBD2 (5 bases each). Trimming removed 4 bases at V and 0 bases at J, with 16 bases between. The germline V gene has CDR1 MNHEY and CDR2 SVGAGI. The CDR3 has 16 amino acids. The CDR3 sequence: CASSSMGRLGSYEQYF. The CDR3 DNA reads TGTGCCAGCAGTTCGATGGGACGGTTGGGCTCCTACGAGCAGTACTTC.

This chain links TRBV9 with TRBJ2-3, with 10 bases aligning to TRBD2. The CDR3 loop spans 15 amino acids. Germline-derived CDR1 and CDR2 are SGDLS and YYNGEE. V lost 4 bases and J lost 4; bases outside the gene matches: 6. The CDR3 loop reads CASSSLAGEADTQYF. CDR3 nucleotide sequence: TGTGCCAGCAGCTCCCTAGCGGGAGAGGCAGATACGCAGTATTTT. Full variable domain (remainder filled in from reference TRBV9 and TRBJ2-3): DSGVTQTPKHLITATGQRVTLRCSPRSGDLSVYWYQQSLDQGLQFLIQYYNGEERAKGNILERFSAQQFPDLHSELNLSSLELGDSALYFCASSSLAGEADTQYFGPGTRLTVL.

The chain recombines TRBV28 with TRBJ1-5, with TRBD1 identical over 9 bases. Germline V CDR1 and CDR2: MDHEN, SYDVKM. Germline trimming cut 3 bases from V and 2 bases from J; bases unmatched to any gene: 5. The CDR3 sequence is 16 residues long. CDR3 bases: TGTGCCAGCAGTTTCCAGGGACAGGGCCGCAATCAGCCCCAGCATTTT. Its protein is CASSFQGQGRNQPQHF.

This clone appeared once. The rearrangement joins TRBV5-4 to TRBJ2-1; D possibly corresponds to TRBD2 (5 bases). The CDR3 is made up of 16 amino acids. With 4 bases removed from V and 0 bases from J, the gap between germline ends came to 14 bases. Looked up from germline, CDR1 is SGHNT and CDR2 is YYREEE (reference sequence). The CDR3 is CASSAGLSPSYNEQFF. CDR3 nucleotide sequence: TGTGCCAGCAGCGCCGGACTCTCCCCCTCCTACAATGAGCAGTTCTTC.

The gene calls are TRBV5-6 and TRBJ1-4, with no clear D. The germline V gene encodes CDR1 SGHDT and CDR2 YYEEEE. The V gene lost 1 base and the J gene lost 7 bases, with 5 bases spanning the gap. CDR3 length equals 12 residues. The CDR3 nucleotides are TGTGCCAGCAGCTTGTGGGGTGAAAAACTGTTTTTT. Encoded protein: CASSLWGEKLFF.

This chain connects TRBV7-9 to TRBJ2-1, with 9 bases that match TRBD1. The V and J ends lost 4 bases and 0 bases, in that order; junction bases with no gene match: 7. Germline CDR1 SEHNR, CDR2 FQNEAQ (reference sequence). This CDR3 has 17 residues. The DNA of the CDR3 is TGTGCCAGCAGCTCTACGACAGGGGGTAGCTCCTACAATGAGCAGTTCTTC. As protein: CASSSTTGGSSYNEQFF.

This clone was recorded once. This rearrangement joins TRBV29-1 to TRBJ2-4; D remains unclear. This CDR3 is built from 13 residues. In germline, CDR1 is SQVTM, CDR2 ANQGSEA. Trimming stripped 4 bases from V and 1 base from J, with 8 bases between. DNA of the CDR3: TGCAGCGTTGTAAGTTCGGCCAAAAACATTCAGTACTTC. It codes for CSVVSSAKNIQYF.

There are a few counts of this clone. The rearrangement joins TRBV5-1 to TRBJ2-2; D is perhaps TRBD1 (6 bases). The CDR3 has 15 amino acids. Germline V gene lookup returns CDR1 SGHRS and CDR2 YFSETQ. V dropped 3 bases and J dropped 5 bases, with 14 bases sitting between them. The DNA for the CDR3 is TGCGCCAGCAGCTCTACAGTGCAGGGGACCGGGGAGCTGTTTTTT. Protein product: CASSSTVQGTGELFF.

The chain is built from TRBV6-1 and TRBJ2-5; TRBD1 matches at 11 bases. The V segment lost 6 bases and the J segment 1 base; nucleotides outside the gene matches: 4. CDR1 is MNHNS, CDR2 SASEGT, per germline. The CDR3 loop spans 15 amino acids. DNA for the CDR3: TGTGCCAGCAGCGGGACAGGGGGAACCCAAGAGACCCAGTACTTC. Protein: CASSGTGGTQETQYF.

The rearrangement joins TRBV7-9 to TRBJ1-6; D remains ambiguous. The V and J ends lost 1 base and 0 bases respectively, with 7 bases between them. This CDR3 has 16 amino acids. In germline, CDR1 is SEHNR, CDR2 FQNEAQ (reference sequence). The CDR3 spells CASSLGGSSYNSPLHF. The CDR3 DNA reads as TGTGCCAGCAGCTTAGGAGGAAGCTCCTATAATTCACCCCTCCACTTT.

V and J are TRBV4-2 and TRBJ2-1, with D uncertain. Germline V lookup: CDR1 LGHNA, CDR2 YNFKEQ. Trimming stripped 1 base from V and 2 bases from J, with 12 bases between. The length of the CDR3 is 16 residues. CDR3 amino acids: CASSQGQKEPYNEQFF. The CDR3 DNA sequence: TGTGCCAGCAGCCAAGGGCAAAAGGAGCCCTACAATGAGCAGTTCTTC.

V and J are TRBV29-1 and TRBJ2-5, with TRBD2 identical over 8 bases. Losses at the gene ends were 7 bases for V and 1 base for J; bases not matched to a gene: 5. Per germline, CDR1 SQVTM and CDR2 ANQGSEA. The CDR3 runs to 13 residues. CDR3 DNA sequence: TGCAGCGCGGGGGGGCGAACCCAAGAGACCCAGTACTTC. Amino acid sequence: CSAGGRTQETQYF. Full variable domain (outside the CDR3, taken from reference TRBV29-1 and TRBJ2-5): SAVISQKPSRDICQRGTSLTIQCQVDSQVTMMFWYRQQPGQSLTLIATANQGSEATYESGFVIDKFPISRPNLTFSTLTVSNMSPEDSSIYLCSAGGRTQETQYFGPGTRLLVL.

The chain links TRBV5-4 to TRBJ2-7; TRBD1 matches 9 bases. V gave up 5 bases and J gave up 3 bases; unmatched junction bases: 9. The CDR3 runs to 15 residues. Germline V CDR1 and CDR2: SGHNT, YYREEE (reference sequence). In DNA form, the CDR3 reads TGTGCCAGCAGGCAAGACAGGGGGGGTTACTACGAGCAGTACTTC. Its translation: CASRQDRGGYYEQYF.

This rearrangement joins TRBV25-1 to TRBJ1-1; maybe TRBD1 (6 bases). This CDR3 contains 13 residues. Germline V gene sequence: CDR1 MGHDK, CDR2 SYGVNS. The V end lost 6 bases, the J end lost 1 base, and 9 bases lay between the germline ends. CDR3 sequence: CASRAGANTEAFF. The CDR3 DNA reads TGTGCCAGCAGGGCAGGGGCGAACACTGAAGCTTTCTTT.